The sequence of this T cell receptor (beta chain) was determined in a study of blood T cell repertoires in COVID-19. The CDR3 totals 15 residues. The ends lost 3 bases at V and 2 bases at J; junction bases unmatched: 3. The V gene's germline CDR1 is SGHAT and CDR2 FQNNGV. Only in-frame clones appear in the TCRdb table, and some are missing; sequencing was by immunoSEQ multiplex PCR. Of over 250,000 clones in the sample, approximately 90% were seen once. V is TRBV11-2 and J is TRBJ2-2; TRBD1 matches at 7 bases. This sequence originates from a woman in her 30s with COVID-19, enrolled during active disease. Sequencing was performed on peripheral blood. The chain's CDR3 is CASSLGQKNTGELFF. The CDR3 DNA reads TGTGCCAGCAGCTTGGGACAGAAAAACACCGGGGAGCTGTTTTTT.